This is a list of T cell receptor beta chains from one sample in a study of graft-versus-host responses after intestinal transplantation. Only in-frame clones appear in the TCRdb table, and some are missing; sequencing was by immunoSEQ multiplex PCR. The table records 150,000 or so clones, about 90% of them present only once. Their specific antigens are unknown. The sequencing here drew on unstimulated CD4+ T cells sorted from spleen or lymph node cells, taken before intestinal transplant. These TCRs come from a human donor who received an intestinal transplant. The CDR3 runs from the conserved cysteine through the conserved F or W. The D gene is left open where the match is weak. Clone size is shown for a subset of rows, as once, few, many or a class of expanded clone.

cdr3_length clone_size j_call v_call d_call cdr3_nt cdr3_aa
13 once TRBJ1-6 TRBV6-5 . TGTGCCAGCAGTCTTTTACAGGGCTCACCCCTCCACTTT CASSLLQGSPLHF
16 . TRBJ1-5 TRBV7-2 TRBD1 TGTGCCAGCAGGGAAATCGGACAGGCTAGCAATCAGCCCCAGCATTTT CASREIGQASNQPQHF
11 . TRBJ2-5 TRBV28 . TGTGCCAGCAGTCCACGGGAGACCCAGTACTTC CASSPRETQYF
18 . TRBJ2-2 TRBV4-2 TRBD1 TGTGCCAGCAGCCAAGATAGGGGGACAGGGGGCGCCAACGGGGAGCTGTTTTTT CASSQDRGTGGANGELFF
16 . TRBJ2-3 TRBV28 . TGTGCCAGCAGTTTTCCATCGCTTGCCCGCACAGATACGCAGTATTTT CASSFPSLARTDTQYF
14 once TRBJ1-5 TRBV25-1 . TGTGCCAGCAGTGAATTCGCGGGCAATCAGCCCCAGCATTTT CASSEFAGNQPQHF
13 . TRBJ2-7 TRBV11-2 . TGTGCCAGCAGACCGGAGCGTCCCTCCGAGCAGTACTTC CASRPERPSEQYF
13 once TRBJ2-5 TRBV7-3 . TGTGCCAGCAGCTCGTGGGGAGGAGAGACCCAGTACTTC CASSSWGGETQYF
16 . TRBJ1-5 TRBV5-5 . TGTGCCAGCAGCTTGACGGGGGGCTATAGCAATCAGCCCCAGCATTTT CASSLTGGYSNQPQHF
15 . TRBJ2-2 TRBV4-1 . TGCGCCAGCAGCCATCCGTGGGGGCGCGACGGGGAGCTGTTTTTT CASSHPWGRDGELFF
14 . TRBJ2-7 TRBV27 TRBD2 TGTGCCAGCCGGATGGCGGGAGGGCCGAAGGAGCAGTACTTC CASRMAGGPKEQYF
15 . TRBJ2-7 TRBV28 TRBD1 TGTGCCAGCAGTAAGGACAGGGGGCAAGGTTACGAGCAGTACTTC CASSKDRGQGYEQYF
17 once TRBJ2-3 TRBV4-3 TRBD2 TGCGCCAGCAGCCAAACGAGCGGGAGGGCCGGGGCAGATACGCAGTATTTT CASSQTSGRAGADTQYF
14 . TRBJ2-5 TRBV7-3 . TGTGCCAGCAGCTTAGGTCCTGGGGTAGAGACCCAGTACTTC CASSLGPGVETQYF
12 . TRBJ2-7 TRBV5-6 . TGTGCCAGCAGCCTCAACTCCTACGAGCAGTACTTC CASSLNSYEQYF